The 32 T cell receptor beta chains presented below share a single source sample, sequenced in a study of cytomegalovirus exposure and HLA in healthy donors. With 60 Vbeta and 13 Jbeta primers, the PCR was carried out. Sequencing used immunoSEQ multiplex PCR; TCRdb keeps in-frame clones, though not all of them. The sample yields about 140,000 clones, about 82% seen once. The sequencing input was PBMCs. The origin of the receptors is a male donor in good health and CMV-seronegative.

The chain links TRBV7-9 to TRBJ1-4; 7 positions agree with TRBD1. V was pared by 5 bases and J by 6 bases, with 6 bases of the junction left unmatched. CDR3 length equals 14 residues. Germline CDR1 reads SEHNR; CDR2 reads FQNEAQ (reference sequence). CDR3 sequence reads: CASSRTGGHEKLFF. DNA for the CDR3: TGTGCCAGCAGCAGGACAGGCGGCCATGAAAAACTGTTTTTT.

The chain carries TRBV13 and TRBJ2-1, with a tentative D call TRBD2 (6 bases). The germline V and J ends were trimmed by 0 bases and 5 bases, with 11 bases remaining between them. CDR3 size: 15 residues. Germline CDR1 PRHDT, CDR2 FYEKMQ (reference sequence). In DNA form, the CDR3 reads TGTGCCAGCAGCTTAGGCCTCCGACTAGACAATGAGCAGTTCTTC. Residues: CASSLGLRLDNEQFF.

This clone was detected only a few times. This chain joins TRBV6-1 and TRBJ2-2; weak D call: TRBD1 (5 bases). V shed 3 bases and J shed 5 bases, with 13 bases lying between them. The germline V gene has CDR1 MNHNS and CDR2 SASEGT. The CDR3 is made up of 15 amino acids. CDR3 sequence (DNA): TGTGCCAGCAGTGAGCGGCAGGGAAATACCGGGGAGCTGTTTTTT. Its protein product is CASSERQGNTGELFF.

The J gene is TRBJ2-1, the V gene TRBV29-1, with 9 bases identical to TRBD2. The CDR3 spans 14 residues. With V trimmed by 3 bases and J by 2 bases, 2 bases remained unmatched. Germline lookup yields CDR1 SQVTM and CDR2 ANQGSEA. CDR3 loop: CSVDLAGTYNEQFF. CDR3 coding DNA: TGCAGCGTTGACCTAGCGGGGACCTACAATGAGCAGTTCTTC.

In DNA, the CDR3 is TGTGCCAGCAGCTCCTCTCTACTAGCGGGTCGGGCCGGGGAGCTGTTTTTT. Amino acids: CASSSSLLAGRAGELFF. The chain couples TRBV7-2 to TRBJ2-2, with TRBD2 matching 9 bases. Germline-derived CDR1 and CDR2 are SGHTA and FQGNSA. The V gene end was trimmed by 4 bases and the J gene end by 6 bases; junction bases not matched to a gene: 12. The CDR3 length is 17 residues.

CDR3 sequence reads: CASSYQGLAGEQFF. As DNA, the CDR3 is TGTGCCAGCAGCTATCAGGGACTAGCGGGAGAGCAGTTCTTC. The chain joins TRBV11-2 to TRBJ2-1; 13 nucleotides agree with TRBD2. Unmatched junction bases numbered 4, after V lost 4 bases and J lost 10 bases. Germline-derived CDR1 and CDR2 are SGHAT and FQNNGV. The CDR3 totals 14 residues. The whole variable domain, remainder taken from reference TRBV11-2 and TRBJ2-1, is EAGVAQSPRYKIIEKRQSVAFWCNPISGHATLYWYQQILGQGPKLLIQFQNNGVVDDSQLPKDRFSAERLKGVDSTLKIQPAKLEDSAVYLCASSYQGLAGEQFFGPGTRLTVL.

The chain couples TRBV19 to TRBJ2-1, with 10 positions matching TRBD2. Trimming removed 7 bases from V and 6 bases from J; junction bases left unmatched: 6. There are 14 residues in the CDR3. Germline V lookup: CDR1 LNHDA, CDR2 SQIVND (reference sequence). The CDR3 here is CASIRIAGGNEQFF. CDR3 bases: TGTGCCAGTATTCGGATAGCGGGAGGCAATGAGCAGTTCTTC. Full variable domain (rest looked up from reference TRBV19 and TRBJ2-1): DGGITQSPKYLFRKEGQNVTLSCEQNLNHDAMYWYRQDPGQGLRLIYYSQIVNDFQKGDIAEGYSVSREKKESFPLTVTSAQKNPTAFYLCASIRIAGGNEQFFGPGTRLTVL.

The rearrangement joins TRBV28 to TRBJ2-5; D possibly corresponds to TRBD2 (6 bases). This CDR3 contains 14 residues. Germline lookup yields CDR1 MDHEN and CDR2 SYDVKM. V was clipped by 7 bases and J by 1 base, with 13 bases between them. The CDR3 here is CASTTPGLQETQYF. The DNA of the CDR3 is TGTGCCAGCACCACCCCGGGACTCCAAGAGACCCAGTACTTC.

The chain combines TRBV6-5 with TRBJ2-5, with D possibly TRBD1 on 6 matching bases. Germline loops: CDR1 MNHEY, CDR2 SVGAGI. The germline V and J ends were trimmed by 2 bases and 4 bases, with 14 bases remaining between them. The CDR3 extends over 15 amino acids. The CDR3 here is CASSYVTGGVETQYF. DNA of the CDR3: TGTGCCAGCAGTTACGTGACAGGAGGAGTAGAGACCCAGTACTTC.

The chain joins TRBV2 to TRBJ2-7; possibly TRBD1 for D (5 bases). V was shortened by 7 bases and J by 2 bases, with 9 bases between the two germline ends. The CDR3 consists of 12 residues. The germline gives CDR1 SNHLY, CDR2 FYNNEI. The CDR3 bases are TGTGCCAGCACGGACAAGACCTACGAGCAGTACTTC. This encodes CASTDKTYEQYF.

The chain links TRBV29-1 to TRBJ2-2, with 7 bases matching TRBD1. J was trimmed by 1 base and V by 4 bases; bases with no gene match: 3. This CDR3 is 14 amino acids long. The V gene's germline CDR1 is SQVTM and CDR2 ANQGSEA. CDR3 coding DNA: TGCAGCGTTGCACAGGGGAGGAACACCGGGGAGCTGTTTTTT. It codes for CSVAQGRNTGELFF.

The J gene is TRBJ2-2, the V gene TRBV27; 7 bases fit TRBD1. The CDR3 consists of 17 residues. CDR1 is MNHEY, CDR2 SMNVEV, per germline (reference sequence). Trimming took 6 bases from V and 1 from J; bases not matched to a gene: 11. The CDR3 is CASSLPGGLLNTGELFF. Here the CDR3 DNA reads TGTGCCAGCAGCCTGCCAGGGGGATTACTGAACACCGGGGAGCTGTTTTTT.

CDR3 residues: CASSSSPQETQYF. The CDR3 bases are TGCGCCAGCAGCAGTAGCCCCCAAGAGACCCAGTACTTC. The rearrangement links TRBV5-1 to TRBJ2-5; no definite D call. CDR1 is SGHRS and CDR2 is YFSETQ in the germline V gene. Deletions cut 4 bases from V and 1 base from J, with 8 bases between. The CDR3 loop spans 13 amino acids.

CDR3: CATLNLDRGDEQYF. CDR3 coding DNA: TGTGCCACCTTAAACCTGGACAGGGGGGACGAGCAGTACTTC. The chain uses TRBV18 and TRBJ2-7; TRBD1 matches at 10 bases. This CDR3 contains 14 residues. Germline V gene lookup returns CDR1 KGHSH and CDR2 LQKENI. The J segment lost 5 bases and the V segment lost 10 bases, leaving 11 bases of the junction unmatched.

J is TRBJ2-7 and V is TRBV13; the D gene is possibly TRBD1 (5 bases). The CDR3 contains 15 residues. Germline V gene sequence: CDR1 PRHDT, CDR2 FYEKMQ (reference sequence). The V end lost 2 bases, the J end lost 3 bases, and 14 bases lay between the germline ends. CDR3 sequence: CASSLMVGDHYEQYF. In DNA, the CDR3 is TGTGCCAGCAGCTTAATGGTAGGGGATCACTACGAGCAGTACTTC.

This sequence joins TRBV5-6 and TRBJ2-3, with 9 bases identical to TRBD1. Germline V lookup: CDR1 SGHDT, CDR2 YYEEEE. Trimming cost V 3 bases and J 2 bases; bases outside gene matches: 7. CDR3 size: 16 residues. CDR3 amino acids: CASSYDRGRFTDTQYF. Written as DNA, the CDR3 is TGTGCCAGCAGCTATGACAGGGGGAGGTTCACAGATACGCAGTATTTT.

The chain's CDR3 is CASSSDRSMNTGELFF. The CDR3, as DNA: TGCGCCAGCAGCTCGGACAGAAGTATGAACACCGGGGAGCTGTTTTTT. This chain uses TRBV5-1 with TRBJ2-2; possibly TRBD1 for D (6 bases). This CDR3 is 16 amino acids long. Germline CDR1 and CDR2: SGHRS and YFSETQ. V lost 3 bases to trimming and J lost 1 base, with 13 bases between them.

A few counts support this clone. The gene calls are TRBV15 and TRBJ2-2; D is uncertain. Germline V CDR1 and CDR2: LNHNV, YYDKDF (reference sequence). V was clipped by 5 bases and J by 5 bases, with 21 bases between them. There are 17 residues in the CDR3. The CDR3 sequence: CATSRKLELFGTGELFF. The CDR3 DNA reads TGTGCCACCAGCCGAAAGCTTGAACTATTTGGTACCGGGGAGCTGTTTTTT.

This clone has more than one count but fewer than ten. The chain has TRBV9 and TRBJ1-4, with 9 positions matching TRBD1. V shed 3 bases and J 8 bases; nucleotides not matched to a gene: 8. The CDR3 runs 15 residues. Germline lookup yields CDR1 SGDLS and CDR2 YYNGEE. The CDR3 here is CASSARDRELEKLFF. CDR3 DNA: TGTGCCAGCAGCGCGAGGGACAGGGAGTTGGAAAAACTGTTTTTT.

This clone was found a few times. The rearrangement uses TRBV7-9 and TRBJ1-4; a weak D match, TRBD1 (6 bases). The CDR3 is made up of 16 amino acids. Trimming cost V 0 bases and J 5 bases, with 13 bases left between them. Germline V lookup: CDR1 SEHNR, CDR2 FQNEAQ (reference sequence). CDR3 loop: CASSLAGGTSNEKLFF. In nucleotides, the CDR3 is TGTGCCAGCAGCTTAGCGGGAGGGACATCAAATGAAAAACTGTTTTTT. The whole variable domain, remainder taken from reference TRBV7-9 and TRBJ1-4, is DTGVSQNPRHKITKRGQNVTFRCDPISEHNRLYWYRQTLGQGPEFLTYFQNEAQLEKSRLLSDRFSAERPKGSFSTLEIQRTEQGDSAMYLCASSLAGGTSNEKLFFGSGTQLSVL.

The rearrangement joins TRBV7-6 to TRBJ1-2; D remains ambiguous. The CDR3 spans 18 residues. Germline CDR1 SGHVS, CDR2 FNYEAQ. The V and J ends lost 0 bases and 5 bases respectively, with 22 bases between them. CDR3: CASSLAQERAAGRYGYTF. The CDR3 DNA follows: TGTGCCAGCAGCTTAGCCCAGGAGCGGGCGGCCGGGAGGTATGGCTACACCTTC.

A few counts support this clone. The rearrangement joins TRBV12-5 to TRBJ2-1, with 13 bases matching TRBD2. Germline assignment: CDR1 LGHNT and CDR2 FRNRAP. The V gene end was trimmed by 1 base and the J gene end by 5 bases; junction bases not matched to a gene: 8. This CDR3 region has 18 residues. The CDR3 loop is CASGLARLAGGLDNEQFF. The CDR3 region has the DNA TGTGCTAGTGGTTTGGCCCGACTAGCGGGGGGCCTGGACAATGAGCAGTTCTTC.

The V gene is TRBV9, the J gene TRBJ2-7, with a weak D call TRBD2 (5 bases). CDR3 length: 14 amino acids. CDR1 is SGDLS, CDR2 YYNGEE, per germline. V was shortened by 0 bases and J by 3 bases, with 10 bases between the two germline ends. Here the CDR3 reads CASSVGGQLYEQYF. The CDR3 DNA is TGTGCCAGCAGCGTAGGAGGGCAGCTCTACGAGCAGTACTTC.

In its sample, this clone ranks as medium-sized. This CDR3 reads CASSEDRDTGELFF. The CDR3 nucleotides are TGTGCCAGCAGTGAGGACAGGGACACCGGGGAGCTGTTTTTT. V gene TRBV6-4 combines with J gene TRBJ2-2, with TRBD1 matching 8 bases. The length of the CDR3 is 14 residues. The junction had 0 bases not matched to a gene; V was cut back by 3 bases and J by 3 bases. Germline CDR1 reads MRHNA; CDR2 reads SNTAGT.

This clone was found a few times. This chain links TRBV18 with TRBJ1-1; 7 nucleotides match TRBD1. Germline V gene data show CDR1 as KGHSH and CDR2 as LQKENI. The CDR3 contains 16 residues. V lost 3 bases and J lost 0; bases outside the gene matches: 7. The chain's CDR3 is CASSPPGQYMNTEAFF. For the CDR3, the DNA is TGTGCCAGCTCACCTCCGGGACAGTACATGAACACTGAAGCTTTCTTT.

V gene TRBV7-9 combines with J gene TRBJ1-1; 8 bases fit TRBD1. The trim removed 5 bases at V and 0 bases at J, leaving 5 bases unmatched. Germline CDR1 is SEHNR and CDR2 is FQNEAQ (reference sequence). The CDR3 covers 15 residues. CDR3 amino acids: CASSPRTGLNTEAFF. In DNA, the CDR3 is TGTGCCAGCAGCCCGCGGACAGGGCTGAACACTGAAGCTTTCTTT. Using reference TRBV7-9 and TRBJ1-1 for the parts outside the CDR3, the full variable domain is DTGVSQNPRHKITKRGQNVTFRCDPISEHNRLYWYRQTLGQGPEFLTYFQNEAQLEKSRLLSDRFSAERPKGSFSTLEIQRTEQGDSAMYLCASSPRTGLNTEAFFGQGTRLTVV.

CDR3: CASSLGDNEQFF. The CDR3 DNA sequence: TGCGCCAGCAGCTTGGGAGACAATGAGCAGTTCTTC. This sequence joins TRBV5-1 and TRBJ2-1, with unresolved D. Germline-derived CDR1 and CDR2 are SGHRS and YFSETQ. The ends were cut back, 0 bases at V and 5 bases at J, with 3 bases in the middle. The CDR3 extends over 12 amino acids.

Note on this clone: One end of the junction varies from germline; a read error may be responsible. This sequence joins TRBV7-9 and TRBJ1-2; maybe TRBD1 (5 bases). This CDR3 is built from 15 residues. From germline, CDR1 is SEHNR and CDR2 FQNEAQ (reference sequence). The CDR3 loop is CSSGGTKGLGGGYTF. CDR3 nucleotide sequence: TGTTCCAGCGGCGGGACTAAGGGACTTGGGGGAGGCTACACCTTC.

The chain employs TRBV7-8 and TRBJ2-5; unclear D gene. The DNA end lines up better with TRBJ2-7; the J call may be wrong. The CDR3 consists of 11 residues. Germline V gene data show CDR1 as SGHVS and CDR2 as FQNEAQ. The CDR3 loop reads CASSDDYEQYF. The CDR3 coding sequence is TGTGCCAGCAGCGACGACTACGAGCAGTACTTC.

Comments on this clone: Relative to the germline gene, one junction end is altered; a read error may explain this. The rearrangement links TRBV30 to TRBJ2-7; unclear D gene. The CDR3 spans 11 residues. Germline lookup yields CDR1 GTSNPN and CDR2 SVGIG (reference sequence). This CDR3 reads CAWSVGYGQYF. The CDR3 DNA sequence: TGTGCCTGGAGTGTTGGTTACGGGCAGTACTTC.

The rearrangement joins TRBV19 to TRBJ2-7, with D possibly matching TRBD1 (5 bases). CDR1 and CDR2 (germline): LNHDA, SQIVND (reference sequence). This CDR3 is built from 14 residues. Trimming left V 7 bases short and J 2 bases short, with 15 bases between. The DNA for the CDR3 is TGTGCCAGTAAGGGGCACGAAAATCCCTACGAGCAGTACTTC. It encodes CASKGHENPYEQYF.

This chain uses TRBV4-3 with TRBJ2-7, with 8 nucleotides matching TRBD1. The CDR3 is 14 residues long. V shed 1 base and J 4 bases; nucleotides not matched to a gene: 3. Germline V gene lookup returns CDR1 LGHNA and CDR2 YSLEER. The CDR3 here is CASSQGQGTYEQYF. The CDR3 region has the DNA TGCGCCAGCAGCCAAGGACAGGGGACGTACGAGCAGTACTTC.